The rows below give T cell receptor beta chains drawn from one sample of a study of control samples from healthy donors and cancer patients. Measured with immunoSEQ multiplex PCR; TCRdb has only the in-frame clones, and not every one. The sample shows approximately 88,000 clones, about nine tenths of them seen only once. The sequencing input was blood. The receptor set was obtained from a woman between 25 and 40 years old in good health. The CDR3 runs from the conserved cysteine through the conserved F or W. The order of the fields is clone size, J gene, D gene, V gene, CDR3 DNA, CDR3 protein. The D gene is left open where the match is weak. Only part of the rows carry a size: once, few, many, or a class if the clone is expanded.

abundance: .; j_gene: TRBJ2-3; d_gene: .; v_gene: TRBV27; CDR3nt: TGTGCCAGCAGTGGGTTCGGGGCAGATACGCAGTATTTT; CDR3aa: CASSGFGADTQYF
abundance: .; j_gene: TRBJ1-6; d_gene: .; v_gene: TRBV21-1; CDR3nt: TGTGCCAGCAGCAATAAACCAGGTTATAATTCACCCCTCCACTTT; CDR3aa: CASSNKPGYNSPLHF
abundance: .; j_gene: TRBJ1-1; d_gene: .; v_gene: TRBV30; CDR3nt: TGTGCCTGGATAACCCACAGTGAAGCTTTCTTT; CDR3aa: CAWITHSEAFF
abundance: .; j_gene: TRBJ2-5; d_gene: .; v_gene: TRBV18; CDR3nt: TGTGCCAGCTCACCACGTAAGGCCTCTCAAGAGACCCAGTACTTC; CDR3aa: CASSPRKASQETQYF
abundance: .; j_gene: TRBJ2-5; d_gene: .; v_gene: TRBV12-5; CDR3nt: TGTGCTAGTGGTTTGGTAGCGGAAGGGCGAGAGACCCAGTACTTC; CDR3aa: CASGLVAEGRETQYF
abundance: .; j_gene: TRBJ2-3; d_gene: TRBD2; v_gene: TRBV5-1; CDR3nt: TGCGCCAGCAGCTTGGGGGGACTAGCAGTGGATACGCAGTATTTT; CDR3aa: CASSLGGLAVDTQYF
abundance: .; j_gene: TRBJ2-3; d_gene: .; v_gene: TRBV4-1; CDR3nt: TGCGCCAGCAGCCAAGATGGGGCATTGAACAGGTACACTAGCACAGATACGCAGTATTTT; CDR3aa: CASSQDGALNRYTSTDTQYF
abundance: .; j_gene: TRBJ2-3; d_gene: .; v_gene: TRBV30; CDR3nt: TGTGCCTGGAGTGTACTTGCGGAAGCAGATACGCAGTATTTT; CDR3aa: CAWSVLAEADTQYF
abundance: .; j_gene: TRBJ2-1; d_gene: TRBD2; v_gene: TRBV5-1; CDR3nt: TGCGCCAGCAGAGAGGGACTAGCGGGAGTCGATGAGCAGTTCTTC; CDR3aa: CASREGLAGVDEQFF
abundance: .; j_gene: TRBJ2-7; d_gene: TRBD2; v_gene: TRBV2; CDR3nt: TGTGCCAGCAGTTCGACTAGCGGGACATCCCTTTTCGAGCAGTACTTC; CDR3aa: CASSSTSGTSLFEQYF
abundance: few; j_gene: TRBJ1-5; d_gene: .; v_gene: TRBV12-3/TRBV12-4; CDR3nt: TGTGCCAGCGGACCCGGGACCTTTCAGCCCCAGCATTTT; CDR3aa: CASGPGTFQPQHF
abundance: .; j_gene: TRBJ1-2; d_gene: .; v_gene: TRBV5-4; CDR3nt: TGTGCCAGCAGCTTGAGGCATGGCTACACCTTC; CDR3aa: CASSLRHGYTF
abundance: .; j_gene: TRBJ1-2; d_gene: TRBD1; v_gene: TRBV19; CDR3nt: TGTGCCAGTAGTATAGGAGGGGGCCGCGTCTACGGCTACACCTTC; CDR3aa: CASSIGGGRVYGYTF
abundance: .; j_gene: TRBJ2-7; d_gene: TRBD1; v_gene: TRBV2; CDR3nt: TGTGCCAGCAGAGCAGGGGGTGTGTACGAGCAGTACTTC; CDR3aa: CASRAGGVYEQYF
abundance: .; j_gene: TRBJ1-1; d_gene: .; v_gene: TRBV19; CDR3nt: TGTGCCAGTAGTATTTCCGTCATGAACACTGAAGCTTTCTTT; CDR3aa: CASSISVMNTEAFF
abundance: .; j_gene: TRBJ1-4; d_gene: .; v_gene: TRBV19; CDR3nt: TGTGCCAGTAGTATAGACCGGGACGGGAATGAAAAACTGTTTTTT; CDR3aa: CASSIDRDGNEKLFF
abundance: .; j_gene: TRBJ1-5; d_gene: .; v_gene: TRBV7-2; CDR3nt: TGTGCCAGCAGCTTAGGACCCTATAGCAATCAGCCCCAGCATTTT; CDR3aa: CASSLGPYSNQPQHF
abundance: .; j_gene: TRBJ2-7; d_gene: TRBD1; v_gene: TRBV5-4; CDR3nt: TGTGCCAGCAGCTTGGCGCAGGGGGCTTACGAGCAGTACTTC; CDR3aa: CASSLAQGAYEQYF
abundance: .; j_gene: TRBJ1-2; d_gene: .; v_gene: TRBV7-8; CDR3nt: TGTGCCAGCAGCTTAAACGGCAGGGACGGCTACACCTTC; CDR3aa: CASSLNGRDGYTF
abundance: .; j_gene: TRBJ2-1; d_gene: .; v_gene: TRBV27; CDR3nt: TGTGCCAGCAGTTTATCGGGCAGGGTTTTTCGTAATGAGCAGTTCTTC; CDR3aa: CASSLSGRVFRNEQFF
abundance: .; j_gene: TRBJ1-3; d_gene: TRBD1; v_gene: TRBV5-1; CDR3nt: TGCGCCAGCAGCTTGGAAGAGGGGGCGAACACCATATATTTT; CDR3aa: CASSLEEGANTIYF
abundance: .; j_gene: TRBJ2-1; d_gene: .; v_gene: TRBV28; CDR3nt: TGTGCCAGCACCCCTCCGGGTTACAATGAGCAGTTCTTC; CDR3aa: CASTPPGYNEQFF
abundance: once; j_gene: TRBJ1-3; d_gene: .; v_gene: TRBV4-1; CDR3nt: TGCGCCAGCAGCCAAGAGGGGTTTCAGGGGCTAAGAGGAAACACCATATATTTT; CDR3aa: CASSQEGFQGLRGNTIYF
abundance: .; j_gene: TRBJ1-6; d_gene: TRBD1; v_gene: TRBV6-6; CDR3nt: TGTGCCACTCTAGACAGGGATAATTCACCCCTCCACTTT; CDR3aa: CATLDRDNSPLHF
abundance: .; j_gene: TRBJ2-7; d_gene: .; v_gene: TRBV5-4; CDR3nt: TGTGCCAGCAGCCAGGACGGATACGAGCAGTACTTC; CDR3aa: CASSQDGYEQYF
abundance: .; j_gene: TRBJ1-1; d_gene: .; v_gene: TRBV18; CDR3nt: TGTGCCAGCCAACAGGGGAACACTGAAGCTTTCTTT; CDR3aa: CASQQGNTEAFF
abundance: once; j_gene: TRBJ1-6; d_gene: TRBD1; v_gene: TRBV7-9; CDR3nt: TGTGCCAGCAGCGTACAGGGGAGGGCAGTCACGTCACCCCTCCACTTT; CDR3aa: CASSVQGRAVTSPLHF
abundance: .; j_gene: TRBJ1-2; d_gene: TRBD1; v_gene: TRBV5-1; CDR3nt: TGCGCCAGCGGCCCGACAGGGGAGTTAGTATATGGCTACACCTTC; CDR3aa: CASGPTGELVYGYTF
abundance: .; j_gene: TRBJ1-3; d_gene: .; v_gene: TRBV28; CDR3nt: TGTGCCAGCAGGGTAGACTCCGTCTCTGGAAACACCATATATTTT; CDR3aa: CASRVDSVSGNTIYF
abundance: .; j_gene: TRBJ1-1; d_gene: .; v_gene: TRBV6-5; CDR3nt: TGTGCCAGCAGCTTCTCTGAAGCTTTCTTT; CDR3aa: CASSFSEAFF
abundance: .; j_gene: TRBJ1-6; d_gene: .; v_gene: TRBV7-9; CDR3nt: TGTGCCAGCAGCTTACGACAGAATAATTCACCCCTCCACTTT; CDR3aa: CASSLRQNNSPLHF
abundance: .; j_gene: TRBJ1-1; d_gene: .; v_gene: TRBV3-1/TRBV3-2; CDR3nt: TGTGCCAGCAGCCAAGATCCCCTCCCTCAAGCTTTCTTT; CDR3aa: CASSQDPLPQAFF
abundance: .; j_gene: TRBJ1-4; d_gene: .; v_gene: TRBV30; CDR3nt: TGTGCCTGGAGTACCCAAACTAGTGGTAATGAAAAACTGTTTTTT; CDR3aa: CAWSTQTSGNEKLFF
abundance: .; j_gene: TRBJ1-1; d_gene: .; v_gene: TRBV14; CDR3nt: TGTGCCAGCAGCCGGAAACTACAGGCGGTAGGCACTGAAGCTTTCTTT; CDR3aa: CASSRKLQAVGTEAFF
abundance: .; j_gene: TRBJ1-1; d_gene: .; v_gene: TRBV19; CDR3nt: TGTGCCAGTAGTAACAGGGTTCGGACTGAAGCTTTCTTT; CDR3aa: CASSNRVRTEAFF
abundance: .; j_gene: TRBJ2-7; d_gene: TRBD1; v_gene: TRBV11-3; CDR3nt: TGTGCCAGCAGTTCTAGGACAGGGTCCGAGCAGTACTTC; CDR3aa: CASSSRTGSEQYF
abundance: .; j_gene: TRBJ1-5; d_gene: TRBD1; v_gene: TRBV4-1; CDR3nt: TGCGCCAGCAGCCATCGACAGGGGAATTGGCCCCAGCATTTT; CDR3aa: CASSHRQGNWPQHF
abundance: .; j_gene: TRBJ2-2; d_gene: .; v_gene: TRBV11-2; CDR3nt: TGTGCCAGCAGCTTAGATATCAGGGGTTCTGGCACCGGGGAGCTGTTTTTT; CDR3aa: CASSLDIRGSGTGELFF
abundance: .; j_gene: TRBJ1-5; d_gene: .; v_gene: TRBV6-5; CDR3nt: TGTGCCAGCAGGACGACAGGTTACAATCAGCCCCAGCATTTT; CDR3aa: CASRTTGYNQPQHF
abundance: .; j_gene: TRBJ1-4; d_gene: .; v_gene: TRBV7-9; CDR3nt: TGTGCCAGCAGCTACACGGGGGCAACTAATGAAAAACTGTTTTTT; CDR3aa: CASSYTGATNEKLFF
abundance: .; j_gene: TRBJ2-1; d_gene: TRBD2; v_gene: TRBV7-8; CDR3nt: TGTGCCAGCAGCGATGGAGCGGGAGTTGAGCAGTTCTTC; CDR3aa: CASSDGAGVEQFF
abundance: .; j_gene: TRBJ2-3; d_gene: .; v_gene: TRBV28; CDR3nt: TGTGCCAGCAGCCCGCAGGCGGGGCTCACAGATACGCAGTATTTT; CDR3aa: CASSPQAGLTDTQYF
abundance: .; j_gene: TRBJ1-2; d_gene: .; v_gene: TRBV6-5; CDR3nt: TGTGCCAGCAGTTACTCCCTCGGGGGGGGTAACTATGGCTACACCTTC; CDR3aa: CASSYSLGGGNYGYTF
abundance: .; j_gene: TRBJ2-3; d_gene: TRBD2; v_gene: TRBV3-1/TRBV3-2; CDR3nt: TGTGCCAGCAGCCAAGGCGGCGGGGGTACGCAGTATTTT; CDR3aa: CASSQGGGGTQYF
abundance: once; j_gene: TRBJ2-7; d_gene: .; v_gene: TRBV7-6; CDR3nt: TGTGCCAGCAGCTTAGCTGATGGTCGGCAGTCGCACTACGAGCAGTACTTC; CDR3aa: CASSLADGRQSHYEQYF
abundance: .; j_gene: TRBJ2-1; d_gene: .; v_gene: TRBV5-1; CDR3nt: TGCGCCAGCAGCCCTAGGGGTCCGAGCAATGAGCAGTTCTTC; CDR3aa: CASSPRGPSNEQFF
abundance: once; j_gene: TRBJ1-1; d_gene: .; v_gene: TRBV9; CDR3nt: TGTGCCAGCAGCGCCACACACGGAGCGATGAACACTGAAGCTTTCTTT; CDR3aa: CASSATHGAMNTEAFF
abundance: few; j_gene: TRBJ2-1; d_gene: .; v_gene: TRBV29-1; CDR3nt: TGCAGCTCCCAGGGGGGCTACCCTTTCTACAATGAGCAGTTCTTC; CDR3aa: CSSQGGYPFYNEQFF
abundance: .; j_gene: TRBJ2-2; d_gene: .; v_gene: TRBV4-1; CDR3nt: TGCGCCAGCAGCCCGCGCCCGGGACCGAACACCGGGGAGCTGTTTTTT; CDR3aa: CASSPRPGPNTGELFF
abundance: .; j_gene: TRBJ2-7; d_gene: .; v_gene: TRBV9; CDR3nt: TGTGCCAGCAGTGTAGGGAGTTCCTACGAGCAGTACTTC; CDR3aa: CASSVGSSYEQYF
abundance: .; j_gene: TRBJ1-2; d_gene: TRBD1; v_gene: TRBV9; CDR3nt: TGTGCCAGTAGTGTAACGCCACAGGGGGAGTATGGCTACACCTTC; CDR3aa: CASSVTPQGEYGYTF
abundance: .; j_gene: TRBJ1-2; d_gene: .; v_gene: TRBV6-5; CDR3nt: TGTGCCAGCACCCACCTGCCTCAGGGGCTCTATGGCTACACCTTC; CDR3aa: CASTHLPQGLYGYTF
abundance: .; j_gene: TRBJ1-1; d_gene: .; v_gene: TRBV7-9; CDR3nt: TGTGCCAGCAGCCCGGGCTTAAACACTGAAGCTTTCTTT; CDR3aa: CASSPGLNTEAFF